Listed here are 10 T cell receptor beta chains from one sample, sequenced in a study of a mutant IDH1 vaccine in newly diagnosed glioma. The data were produced by immunoSEQ multiplex PCR, yet TCRdb's version contains in-frame clones alone and is incomplete. The sample has tens of thousands of clones; approximately 79% are singletons. Antigens of these TCRs are unknown. Documented time point: week 5, during vaccination. In every dose of vaccine, 300 ug of mutant IDH1 20-mer peptide was given alongside topical imiquimod. The material sequenced was PBMCs, taken from a glioma patient whose treatment included an IDH1 peptide vaccine. Source of these receptors: a woman aged 18-30 years with glioma. Some clones in this sample may be carry-over from other donors' samples.

V is TRBV4-2 and J is TRBJ2-1; a weak D match, TRBD2 (6 bases). Trimming cost V 0 bases and J 5 bases, with 14 bases left between them. Per the germline V gene, CDR1 is LGHNA and CDR2 is YNFKEQ. The CDR3 extends over 16 amino acids. The CDR3 DNA follows: TGTGCCAGCAGCCAAGATCATGGCGGGAAGGACAATGAGCAGTTCTTC. Protein sequence: CASSQDHGGKDNEQFF.

This clone has a handful of counts. The CDR3 here is CASSTGSTGELFF. The CDR3 DNA reads as TGTGCCAGCAGTACAGGGAGCACCGGGGAGCTGTTTTTT. This sequence joins TRBV4-2 and TRBJ2-2; TRBD1 might be the D (6 bases). V was shortened by 6 bases and J by 4 bases, with 9 bases between the two germline ends. This CDR3 is built from 13 residues. Germline-derived CDR1 and CDR2 are LGHNA and YNFKEQ.

This sequence joins TRBV2 and TRBJ1-2; D not resolved. The CDR3 loop spans 13 amino acids. The germline V gene encodes CDR1 SNHLY and CDR2 FYNNEI. V shed 10 bases and J shed 0 bases, with 12 bases lying between them. Written as DNA, the CDR3 is TGTGCCAACTTCGGCGGACCTAACTATGGCTACACCTTC. Amino acids: CANFGGPNYGYTF.

V gene TRBV5-6 combines with J gene TRBJ2-7; D is possibly TRBD1 (6 bases). The CDR3 is 13 residues long. Trimming left V 3 bases short and J 3 bases short, with 10 bases between. Looked up from germline, CDR1 is SGHDT and CDR2 is YYEEEE. CDR3 amino acids: CASSYKGDYEQYF. DNA of the CDR3: TGTGCCAGCAGCTATAAGGGGGACTACGAGCAGTACTTC.

The chain carries TRBV5-6 and TRBJ1-5; D is undetermined. The CDR3 consists of 13 residues. V shed 2 bases and J shed 5 bases, with 8 bases lying between them. Germline loops: CDR1 SGHDT, CDR2 YYEEEE. The chain's CDR3 is CASSFSGYQPQHF. CDR3 nucleotides: TGTGCCAGCAGCTTCTCTGGTTATCAGCCCCAGCATTTT.

This clone was detected a few times. The CDR3 sequence is CASSPGQGREQYF. The CDR3 bases are TGTGCCAGCAGCCCGGGACAGGGGAGGGAGCAGTACTTC. This chain joins TRBV27 and TRBJ2-7, with TRBD1 identical over 10 bases. Germline V lookup: CDR1 MNHEY, CDR2 SMNVEV (reference sequence). V dropped 6 bases and J dropped 7; count of bases not matched to a gene: 6. The CDR3 runs 13 residues.

This chain joins TRBV6-5 and TRBJ2-5; D call uncertain. V lost 6 bases and J 2 bases, leaving 16 bases between the germline ends. The V gene's germline CDR1 is MNHEY and CDR2 SVGAGI. The CDR3 is 15 amino acids. CDR3 amino acids: CASSQIRSGQETQYF. CDR3 DNA: TGTGCCAGCAGCCAGATCCGATCCGGACAAGAGACCCAGTACTTC.

The chain has TRBV7-8 and TRBJ1-3; D is uncertain. This CDR3 has 15 amino acids. V lost 5 bases and J lost 2, with 13 bases in between. CDR1 and CDR2 from the germline V gene are SGHVS and FQNEAQ. CDR3 residues: CASSGRNPTGNTIYF. CDR3 DNA: TGTGCCAGCAGCGGGAGGAACCCGACTGGAAACACCATATATTTT. Full variable domain (outside the CDR3, taken from reference TRBV7-8 and TRBJ1-3): GAGVSQSPRYKVAKRGQDVALRCDPISGHVSLFWYQQALGQGPEFLTYFQNEAQLDKSGLPSDRFFAERPEGSVSTLKIQRTQQEDSAVYLCASSGRNPTGNTIYFGEGSWLTVV.

The chain couples TRBV2 to TRBJ2-6, with D tentatively TRBD2 (6 bases). Trimming shortened V by 7 bases and J by 0 bases, and 13 bases separated the two germline ends. Per the germline V gene, CDR1 is SNHLY and CDR2 is FYNNEI. The CDR3 is 16 amino acids. CDR3 nucleotides: TGTGCCAGCATTGGAGGAGGGGACTCTGGGGCCAACGTCCTGACTTTC. This gives the protein CASIGGGDSGANVLTF.

This sequence joins TRBV5-1 and TRBJ2-1; D uncertain. There are 12 residues in the CDR3. Germline values: CDR1 SGHRS, CDR2 YFSETQ. Trimming left V 0 bases short and J 2 bases short, with 0 bases between. CDR3 residues: CASSLAYNEQFF. The CDR3 DNA reads TGCGCCAGCAGCTTGGCCTACAATGAGCAGTTCTTC.